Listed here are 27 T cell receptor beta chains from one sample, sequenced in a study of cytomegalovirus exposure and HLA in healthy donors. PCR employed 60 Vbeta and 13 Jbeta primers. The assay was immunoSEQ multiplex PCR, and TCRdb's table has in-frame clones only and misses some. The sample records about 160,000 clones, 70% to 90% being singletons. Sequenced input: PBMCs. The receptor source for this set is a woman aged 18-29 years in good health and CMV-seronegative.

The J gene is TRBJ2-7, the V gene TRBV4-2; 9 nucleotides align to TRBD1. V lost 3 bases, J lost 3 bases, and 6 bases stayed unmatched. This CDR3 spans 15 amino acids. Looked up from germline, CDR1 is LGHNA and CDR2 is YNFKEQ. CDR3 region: CASSQDGTGNYEQYF. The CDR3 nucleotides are TGTGCCAGCAGCCAGGACGGGACAGGGAACTACGAGCAGTACTTC.

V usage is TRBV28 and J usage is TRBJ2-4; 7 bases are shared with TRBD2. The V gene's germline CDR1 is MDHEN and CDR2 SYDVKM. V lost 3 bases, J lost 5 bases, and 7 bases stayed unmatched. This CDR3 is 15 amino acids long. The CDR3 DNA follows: TGTGCCAGCAGTTTTCTTTCGGGGGGTCAAAACATTCAGTACTTC. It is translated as CASSFLSGGQNIQYF.

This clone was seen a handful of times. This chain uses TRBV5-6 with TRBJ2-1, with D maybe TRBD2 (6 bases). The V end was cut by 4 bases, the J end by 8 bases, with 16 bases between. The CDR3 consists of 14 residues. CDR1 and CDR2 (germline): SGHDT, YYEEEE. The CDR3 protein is CASSLTGTPDEQFF. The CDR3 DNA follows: TGTGCCAGCAGCCTGACGGGGACTCCGGATGAGCAGTTCTTC. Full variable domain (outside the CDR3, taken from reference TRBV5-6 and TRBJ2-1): DAGVTQSPTHLIKTRGQQVTLRCSPKSGHDTVSWYQQALGQGPQFIFQYYEEEERQRGNFPDRFSGHQFPNYSSELNVNALLLGDSALYLCASSLTGTPDEQFFGPGTRLTVL.

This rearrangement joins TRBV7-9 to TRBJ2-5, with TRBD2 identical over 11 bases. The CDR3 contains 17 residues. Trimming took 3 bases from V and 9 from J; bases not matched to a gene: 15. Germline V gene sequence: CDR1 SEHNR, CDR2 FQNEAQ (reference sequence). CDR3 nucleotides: TGTGCCAGCAGCTTGACCGGGACTAGCGGAGGGTTGGGGTCCCAGTACTTC. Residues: CASSLTGTSGGLGSQYF.

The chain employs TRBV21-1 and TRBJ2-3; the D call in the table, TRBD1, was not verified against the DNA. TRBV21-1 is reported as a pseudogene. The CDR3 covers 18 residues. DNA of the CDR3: TGTGCCAGCAGCAATGGGGAGCAGGGGGCTTTCAGGACAGATACGCAGTATTTT. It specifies CASSNGEQGAFRTDTQYF.

The chain's CDR3 is CASSLVPGIGYTF. In DNA, the CDR3 is TGTGCCAGCAGCTTGGTTCCAGGGATTGGCTACACCTTC. V gene TRBV5-4 combines with J gene TRBJ1-2; a possible D gene is TRBD1 (5 bases). The CDR3 contains 13 residues. With 0 bases removed from V and 7 bases from J, the gap between germline ends came to 10 bases. Germline V gene sequence: CDR1 SGHNT, CDR2 YYREEE (reference sequence). Supplemented by reference TRBV5-4 and TRBJ1-2, the full variable domain reads ETGVTQSPTHLIKTRGQQVTLRCSSQSGHNTVSWYQQALGQGPQFIFQYYREEENGRGNFPPRFSGLQFPNYSSELNVNALELDDSALYLCASSLVPGIGYTFGSGTRLTVV.

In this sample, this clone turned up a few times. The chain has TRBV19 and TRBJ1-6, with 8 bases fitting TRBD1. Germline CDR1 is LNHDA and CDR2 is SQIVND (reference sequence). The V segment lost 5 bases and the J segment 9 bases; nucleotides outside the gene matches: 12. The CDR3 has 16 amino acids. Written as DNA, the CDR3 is TGTGCCAGTAGTGCCCCCGCCGGGACAGGAAGTTCACCCCTCCACTTT. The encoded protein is CASSAPAGTGSSPLHF.

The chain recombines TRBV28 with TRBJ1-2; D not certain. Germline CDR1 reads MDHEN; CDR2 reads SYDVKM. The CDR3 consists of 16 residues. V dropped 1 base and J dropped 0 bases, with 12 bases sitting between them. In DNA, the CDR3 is TGTGCCAGCAGTTTATTCACGTTCACTTCTAACTATGGCTACACCTTC. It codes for CASSLFTFTSNYGYTF.

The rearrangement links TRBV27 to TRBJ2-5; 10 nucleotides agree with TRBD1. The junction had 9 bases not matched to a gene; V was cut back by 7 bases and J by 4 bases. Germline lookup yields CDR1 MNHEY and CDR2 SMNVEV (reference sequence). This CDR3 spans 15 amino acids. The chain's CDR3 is CASTDLTGGAETQYF. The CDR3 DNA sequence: TGTGCCAGCACCGACCTGACAGGGGGCGCAGAGACCCAGTACTTC.

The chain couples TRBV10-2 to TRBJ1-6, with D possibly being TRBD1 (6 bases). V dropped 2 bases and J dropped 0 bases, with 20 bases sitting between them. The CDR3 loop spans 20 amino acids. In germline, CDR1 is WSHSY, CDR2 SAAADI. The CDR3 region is CASSEALGAKLRSYNSPLHF. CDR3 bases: TGCGCCAGCAGTGAGGCGCTGGGGGCGAAACTTCGCTCCTATAATTCACCCCTCCACTTT.

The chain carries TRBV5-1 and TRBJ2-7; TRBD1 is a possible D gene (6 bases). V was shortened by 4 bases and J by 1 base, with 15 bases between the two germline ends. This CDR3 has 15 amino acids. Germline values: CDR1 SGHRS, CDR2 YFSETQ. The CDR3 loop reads CASSRGQQQSYEQYF. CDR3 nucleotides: TGCGCCAGCAGCCGGGGACAACAACAATCCTACGAGCAGTACTTC.

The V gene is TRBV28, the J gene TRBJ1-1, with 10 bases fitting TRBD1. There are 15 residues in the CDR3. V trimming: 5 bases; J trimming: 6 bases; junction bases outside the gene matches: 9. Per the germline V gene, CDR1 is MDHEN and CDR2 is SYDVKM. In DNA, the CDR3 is TGTGCCAGCAGTCTCACTGGGACAGGGGCCTCTGAAGCTTTCTTT. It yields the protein CASSLTGTGASEAFF.

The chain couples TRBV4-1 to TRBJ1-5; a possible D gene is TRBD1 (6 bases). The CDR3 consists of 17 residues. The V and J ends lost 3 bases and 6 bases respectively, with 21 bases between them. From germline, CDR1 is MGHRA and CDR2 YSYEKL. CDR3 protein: CASSQVVSRGLLQPQHF. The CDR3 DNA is TGCGCCAGCAGCCAGGTAGTATCCAGGGGTCTACTTCAGCCCCAGCATTTT.

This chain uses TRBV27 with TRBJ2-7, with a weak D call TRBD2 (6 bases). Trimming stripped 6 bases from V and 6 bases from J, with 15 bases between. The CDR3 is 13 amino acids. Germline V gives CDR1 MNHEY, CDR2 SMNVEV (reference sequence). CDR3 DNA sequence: TGTGCCAGCAGCCCGTTTACTAGCTTCGAGCAGTACTTC. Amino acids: CASSPFTSFEQYF.

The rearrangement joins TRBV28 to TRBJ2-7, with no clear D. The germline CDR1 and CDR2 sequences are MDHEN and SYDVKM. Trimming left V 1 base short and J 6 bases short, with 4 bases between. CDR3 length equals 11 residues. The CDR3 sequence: CASSLFREQYF. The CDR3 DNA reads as TGTGCCAGCAGTTTATTCCGCGAGCAGTACTTC.

In nucleotides, the CDR3 is TGTGCCACCAGCAGAGATCGCGGACGAGTAGGGGGCTTGGCTGGGGCCAACGTCCTGACTTTC. This encodes CATSRDRGRVGGLAGANVLTF. The V call is TRBV15, the J call TRBJ2-6, with 7 bases aligning to TRBD1. V lost 0 bases to trimming and J lost 2 bases; unmatched junction nucleotides: 16. The CDR3 runs to 21 residues. Per the germline V gene, CDR1 is LNHNV and CDR2 is YYDKDF (reference sequence). Full variable domain (outside the CDR3, taken from reference TRBV15 and TRBJ2-6): DAMVIQNPRYQVTQFGKPVTLSCSQTLNHNVMYWYQQKSSQAPKLLFHYYDKDFNNEADTPDNFQSRRPNTSFCFLDIRSPGLGDTAMYLCATSRDRGRVGGLAGANVLTFGAGSRLTVL.

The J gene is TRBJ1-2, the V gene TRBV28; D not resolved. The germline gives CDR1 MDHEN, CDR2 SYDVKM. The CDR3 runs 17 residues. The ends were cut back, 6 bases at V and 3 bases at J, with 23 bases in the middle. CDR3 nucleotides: TGTGCCAGCAGCTCCGGCACGGGAAGAAAAGTTTACTATGGCTACACCTTC. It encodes CASSSGTGRKVYYGYTF.

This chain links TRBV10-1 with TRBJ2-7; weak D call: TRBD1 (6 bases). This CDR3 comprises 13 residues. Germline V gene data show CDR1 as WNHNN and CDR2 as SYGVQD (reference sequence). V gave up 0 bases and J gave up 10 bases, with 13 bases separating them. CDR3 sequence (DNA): TGCGCCAGCAGTGAGTCGCGAGCGACAGGACAGTACTTC. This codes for CASSESRATGQYF.

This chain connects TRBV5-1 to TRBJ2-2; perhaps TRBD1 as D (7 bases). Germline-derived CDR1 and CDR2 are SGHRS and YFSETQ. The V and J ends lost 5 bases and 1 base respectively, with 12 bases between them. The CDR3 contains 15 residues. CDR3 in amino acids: CASSRQGGNTGELFF. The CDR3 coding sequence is TGCGCCAGCAGTCGACAGGGAGGGAACACCGGGGAGCTGTTTTTT.

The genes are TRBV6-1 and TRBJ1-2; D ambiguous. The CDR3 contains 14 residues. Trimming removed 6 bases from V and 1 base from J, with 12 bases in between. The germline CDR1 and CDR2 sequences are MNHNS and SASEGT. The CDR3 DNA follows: TGTGCCAGCAGAGTTAACAGATTTAACTATGGCTACACCTTC. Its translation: CASRVNRFNYGYTF.

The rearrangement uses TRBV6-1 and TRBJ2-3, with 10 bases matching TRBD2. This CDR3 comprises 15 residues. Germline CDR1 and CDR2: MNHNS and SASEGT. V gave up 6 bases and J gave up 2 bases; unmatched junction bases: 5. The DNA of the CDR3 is TGTGCCAGCAGCCCCGGACTAGCGGACACAGATACGCAGTATTTT. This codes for CASSPGLADTDTQYF.

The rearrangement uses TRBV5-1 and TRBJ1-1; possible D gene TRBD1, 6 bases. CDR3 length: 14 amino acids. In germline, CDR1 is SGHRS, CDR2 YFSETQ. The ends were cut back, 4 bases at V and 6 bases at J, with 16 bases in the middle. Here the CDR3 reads CASSDSQGRPEAFF. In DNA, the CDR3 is TGCGCCAGCAGCGACTCACAGGGTAGACCTGAAGCTTTCTTT.

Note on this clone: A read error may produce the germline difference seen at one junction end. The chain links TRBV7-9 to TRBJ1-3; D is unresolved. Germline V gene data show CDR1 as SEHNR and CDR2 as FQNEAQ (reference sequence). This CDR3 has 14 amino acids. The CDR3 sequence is CSSSPAGSGNTIYF. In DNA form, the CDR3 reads TGTTCCAGCAGCCCCGCGGGCTCTGGAAACACCATATATTTT.

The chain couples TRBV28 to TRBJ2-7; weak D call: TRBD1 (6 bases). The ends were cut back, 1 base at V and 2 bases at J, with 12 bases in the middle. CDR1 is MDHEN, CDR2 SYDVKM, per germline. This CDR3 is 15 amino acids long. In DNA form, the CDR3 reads TGTGCCAGCAGTTTATCTGGCAGGGGTACCTACGAGCAGTACTTC. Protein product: CASSLSGRGTYEQYF.

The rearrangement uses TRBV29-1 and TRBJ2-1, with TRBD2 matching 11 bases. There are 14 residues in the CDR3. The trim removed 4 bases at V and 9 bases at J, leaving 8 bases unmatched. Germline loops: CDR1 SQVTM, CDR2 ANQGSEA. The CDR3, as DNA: TGCAGCGTTGGGGTAGCGGGAGGGCCGGGTGAGCAGTTCTTC. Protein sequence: CSVGVAGGPGEQFF.

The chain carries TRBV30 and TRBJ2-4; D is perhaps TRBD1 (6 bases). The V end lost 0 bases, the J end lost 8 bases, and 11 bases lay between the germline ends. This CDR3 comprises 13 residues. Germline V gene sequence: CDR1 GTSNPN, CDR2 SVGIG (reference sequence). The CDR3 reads CAWSVPHRDIQYF. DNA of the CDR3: TGTGCCTGGAGTGTCCCACACAGGGACATTCAGTACTTC.

The CDR3 DNA sequence: TGTGCCAGCAGTCACGGAACGACTAGCGGGGGGGCTCCGGGAAACATTCAGTACTTC. Translated, it gives CASSHGTTSGGAPGNIQYF. J is TRBJ2-4 and V is TRBV14; 14 nucleotides match TRBD2. The V gene's germline CDR1 is SGHDN and CDR2 FVKESK. The CDR3 runs to 19 residues. Unmatched junction bases numbered 16, after V lost 6 bases and J lost 6 bases.